This entry describes one T cell receptor beta chain. The record originates from a study of technical replicates of blood from a few donors. Generated by immunoSEQ multiplex PCR, the TCRdb table keeps only in-frame clones and is missing some. The sample yields 84,000 or so clones, roughly 97% seen once. Germline CDR1 SEHNR, CDR2 FQNEAQ (reference sequence). The CDR3 loop spans 15 amino acids. V lost 7 bases and J lost 2; bases outside the gene matches: 8. The V and J genes are TRBV7-9 and TRBJ2-1, with 7 bases lining up with TRBD1. This clonotype was sampled from a human donor in good health. Sequencing was performed on T cells isolated from PBMCs. Here the CDR3 DNA reads TGTGCCAGCACCGAACAGGGGCAAACCTACAATGAGCAGTTCTTC. It is translated as CASTEQGQTYNEQFF.